This TCR beta chain is from a study of OX40 agonist ivuxolimab in advanced cancers. In the study overall: The costimulatory receptor OX40 (CD134) was targeted by ivuxolimab, a fully human IgG2 agonistic monoclonal antibody. Intravenous ivuxolimab was administered to patients every 2 weeks at six dose levels: 0.01, 0.1, 0.3, 1.5, 3 and 10 mg/kg. Among the approximately 54 dose-escalation patients, 19 had hepatocellular carcinoma, roughly 15 melanoma, 9 renal cell carcinoma and 9 head and neck cancer. A male proportion of around 80% and a mean age of about 60 years, ranging from about 23 to 90, were recorded for the dose-escalation cohort. Patients were allowed to have had prior anti-PD-1, anti-PD-L1 or anti-CTLA-4 therapy, and 40% of the dose-escalation patients had previously received checkpoint inhibitors. Three dose-escalation patients achieved partial responses, one with hepatocellular carcinoma and two with cutaneous melanoma. The point of sequencing TCRbeta in the periphery was to test whether ivuxolimab changed TCR sequence diversity and drove clonal T-cell expansion. The paper covers the monotherapy dose-escalation part of the phase I ivuxolimab trial, which included N ≈ 50 patients.

For this clone: Its antigen is currently not known. No base quality information exists; no much larger clone differs at one position.

Genomic DNA was extracted from sorted cells for sequencing of the TCRbeta CDR3 region. TCRbeta CDR3 regions were sequenced using the immunoSEQ Assay. This immuneACCESS table, as held by TCRdb, lists in-frame sequences with V and J called but not all clones. Of the missing ones, under half trace to an unresolved V gene in checked studies; the others have no known cause. This sample gives 74,000 or so clones in total; about nine tenths of them show up just once. Of the sample, more than 1.5% is held by the ten largest clones. The trial excluded patients who had a history of autoimmune disease or who were on systemic immunosuppression. Peripheral blood for TCR sequencing was collected from all dose cohorts at baseline, on cycle 4 day 1, and on cycle 7 day 1. The samples were drawn from a first-in-human, open-label, multicenter phase I dose-escalation trial of ivuxolimab. Adults with locally advanced or metastatic melanoma, renal cell carcinoma, hepatocellular carcinoma or head and neck squamous cell carcinoma were enrolled in the trial. Before TCR sequencing, CD4+ and CD8+ T cells were separately sorted from peripheral blood.

On the study overall, not on this receptor specifically: In partial responders in the 0.1-3.0 mg/kg groups, normalized peripheral clonal expansion was found to be among the lowest, especially among CD8+ T cells. After ivuxolimab, more expanded clones were found on average in CD8+ T cells than in CD4+ T cells. Low levels of normalized T-cell clonal expansion were also seen in some nonresponding patients. At doses of 0.1 to 3.0 mg/kg, clonal expansion of both CD4+ and CD8+ blood T cells was observed from baseline to week 6. Which antigens the clonally expanded peripheral T cells were specific for was not determined.

The CDR3 starts with the cysteine, ends with the phenylalanine, and has 14 residues. Only the CDR3 DNA stays, 42 bases, in frame from base 1. Relative to germline, V is 5 bases shorter and J is 3 bases shorter, with 11 bases between their ends. CDR1 MNHEY and CDR2 SMNVEV were looked up in the germline V gene (reference sequence). The sequenced sample was CD4+ or CD8+ T cells sorted from blood, obtained in a trial of the OX40 agonist ivuxolimab. The chain uses TRBV27 and TRBJ2-1, with TRBD2 tentatively as D gene (6 bases match). The sequence derives from an adult with an advanced solid tumor such as melanoma, head and neck, liver or kidney cancer. This receptor has the CDR3 CASSLGLYYNEQFF. The sequenced DNA is TGTGCCAGCAGTCTGGGACTCTACTACAATGAGCAGTTCTTC.